This entry is about one TCR beta chain. This specimen comes from a study of T cells in Graves' hyperthyroidism and ophthalmopathy. RNA transcripts were the template for amplifying TCR beta CDR3 regions. Researchers ran a first-round RT-PCR on the TCR CDR3 using the HTBI primer set. TCRdb itself ran the multiplex PCR reads through MiXCR, one entry per CDR3 protein. The sample holds 300,000 to 500,000 distinct CDR3 sequences, under 15% seen once. Sequenced: blood. The TCR was taken from a woman between 25 and 40 years old with Graves' hyperthyroidism.

The CDR3 DNA reads TGCGCCAGCAGCCAAGATCGCGAGCAGACAACTAATGAAAAACTGTTTTTT. Its translation is CASSQDREQTTNEKLFF. V gene TRBV4-1 combines with J gene TRBJ1-4; D is ambiguous. The V and J ends lost 0 bases and 0 bases respectively, with 11 bases between them. The CDR3 contains 17 residues. Germline V lookup: CDR1 MGHRA, CDR2 YSYEKL.